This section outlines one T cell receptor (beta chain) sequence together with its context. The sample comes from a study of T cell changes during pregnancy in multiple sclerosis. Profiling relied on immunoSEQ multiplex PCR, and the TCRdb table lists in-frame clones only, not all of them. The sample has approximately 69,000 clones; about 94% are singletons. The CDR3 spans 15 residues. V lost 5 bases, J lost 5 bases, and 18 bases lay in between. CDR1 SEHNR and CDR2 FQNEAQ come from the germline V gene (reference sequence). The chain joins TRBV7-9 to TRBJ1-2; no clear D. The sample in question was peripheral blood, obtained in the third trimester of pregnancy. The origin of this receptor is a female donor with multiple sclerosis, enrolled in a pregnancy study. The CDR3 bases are TGTGCCAGCAGCCCGCCGGGAATTAGGGAATATGGCTACACCTTC. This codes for CASSPPGIREYGYTF.